The T cell receptor (beta chain) under discussion was sequenced for a study of blood T cell repertoires in COVID-19. Whole-study context: In each case, the material was cDNA or gDNA derived from T cells, B-cell-depleted T cells, or PBMCs.

The CDR3 spans 13 residues. Germline values: CDR1 GTSNPN, CDR2 SVGIG (reference sequence). The V gene lost 1 base and the J gene lost 3 bases, with 9 bases spanning the gap. Assay used: immunoSEQ multiplex PCR; TCRdb lists only in-frame clones, some missing. This sample has some 240,000 clones, with roughly 80% found just once. The chain links TRBV30 to TRBJ1-1; D is undetermined. This sequence originates from a woman aged 60 to 75 with active or convalescent COVID-19. The specimen was peripheral blood. The CDR3 DNA is TGTGCCTGGAGTGCACTCCGCCACACTGAAGCTTTCTTT. This codes for CAWSALRHTEAFF.